This T cell receptor (beta chain) was identified in a study of T cell responses to AZD1222 COVID-19 vaccine. TCRdb's table, derived via immunoSEQ multiplex PCR, lists solely in-frame clones and lacks some. The sample consists of about 94,000 clones, 85% of them appearing once. Trimming pared 1 base from V and 4 bases from J, leaving 10 bases between. The length of the CDR3 is 14 residues. Per germline, CDR1 LGHNA and CDR2 YNFKEQ. As to this clone: Its target is unknown.

Study outcomes and limitations: Most donors were white British, females outnumbered males, and clonal diversity was possibly underestimated. The breadth and depth of Spike-specific TCRs increased once two AZD1222 doses had been given.

The TCR comes from an adult who received the AZD1222 COVID-19 vaccine. The chain links TRBV4-2 to TRBJ2-5; D is possibly TRBD2 (6 bases). Material: peripheral blood, obtained 28 days after the second AZD1222 dose. The CDR3 reads CASSQGGLGETQYF. For the CDR3, the DNA is TGTGCCAGCAGCCAAGGGGGACTGGGAGAGACCCAGTACTTC.